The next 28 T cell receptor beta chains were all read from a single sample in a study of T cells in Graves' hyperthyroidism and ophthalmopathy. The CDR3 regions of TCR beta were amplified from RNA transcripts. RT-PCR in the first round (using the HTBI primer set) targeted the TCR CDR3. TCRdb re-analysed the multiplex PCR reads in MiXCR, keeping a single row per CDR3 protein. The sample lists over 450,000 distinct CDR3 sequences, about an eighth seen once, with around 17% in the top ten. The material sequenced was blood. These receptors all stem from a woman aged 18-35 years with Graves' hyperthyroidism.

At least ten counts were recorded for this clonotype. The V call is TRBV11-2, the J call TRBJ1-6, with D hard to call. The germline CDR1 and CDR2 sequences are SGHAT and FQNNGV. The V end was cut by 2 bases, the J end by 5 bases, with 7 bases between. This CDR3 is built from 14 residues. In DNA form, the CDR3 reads TGTGCCAGCAGCTTAAACATTCATAATTCACCCCTCCACTTT. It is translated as CASSLNIHNSPLHF. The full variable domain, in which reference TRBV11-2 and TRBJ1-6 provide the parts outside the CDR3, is EAGVAQSPRYKIIEKRQSVAFWCNPISGHATLYWYQQILGQGPKLLIQFQNNGVVDDSQLPKDRFSAERLKGVDSTLKIQPAKLEDSAVYLCASSLNIHNSPLHFGNGTRLTVT.

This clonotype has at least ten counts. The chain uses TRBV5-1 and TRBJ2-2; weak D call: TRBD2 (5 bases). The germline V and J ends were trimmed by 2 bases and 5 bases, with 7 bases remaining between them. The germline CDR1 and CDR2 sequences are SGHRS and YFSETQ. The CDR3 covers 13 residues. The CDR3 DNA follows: TGCGCCAGCAGCTTCGGGGAAACCGGGGAGCTGTTTTTT. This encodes CASSFGETGELFF.

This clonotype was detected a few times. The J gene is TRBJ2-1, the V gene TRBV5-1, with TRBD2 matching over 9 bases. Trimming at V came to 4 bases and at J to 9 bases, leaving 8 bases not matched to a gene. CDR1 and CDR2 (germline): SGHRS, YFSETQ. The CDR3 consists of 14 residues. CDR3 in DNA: TGCGCCAGCAGCCCCCGAGCGGGAGGCCCTGAGCAGTTCTTC. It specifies CASSPRAGGPEQFF.

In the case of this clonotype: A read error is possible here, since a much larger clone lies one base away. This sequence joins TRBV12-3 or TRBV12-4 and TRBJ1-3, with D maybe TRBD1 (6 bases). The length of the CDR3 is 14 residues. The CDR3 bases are TGTGCCAGCAGTTTACAGGGGTCTGGAAACACCGTATATTTT. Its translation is CASSLQGSGNTVYF.

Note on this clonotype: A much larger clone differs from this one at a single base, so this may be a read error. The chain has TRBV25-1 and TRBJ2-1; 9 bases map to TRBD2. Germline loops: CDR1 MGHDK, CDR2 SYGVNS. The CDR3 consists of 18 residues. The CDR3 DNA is TGTGCCAGCAGTGAATCGGGAACTAGCGGGTCGGGAGGCAATGAGCGGTTCTTC. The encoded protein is CASSESGTSGSGGNERFF.

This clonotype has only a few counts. CDR3 coding DNA: TGCGCCAGCAGTGATGGGGGCCTAGGGATCAATGAGCAGTTCTTC. Translation gives CASSDGGLGINEQFF. The J gene is TRBJ2-1, the V gene TRBV10-1; tentatively, D is TRBD1 (6 bases). Looked up from germline, CDR1 is WNHNN and CDR2 is SYGVQD (reference sequence). Trimming cost V 3 bases and J 6 bases, with 15 bases left between them. This CDR3 contains 15 residues.

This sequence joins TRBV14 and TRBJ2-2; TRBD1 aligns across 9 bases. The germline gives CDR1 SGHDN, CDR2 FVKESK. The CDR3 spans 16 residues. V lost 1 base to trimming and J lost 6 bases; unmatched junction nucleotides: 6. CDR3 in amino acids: CASSQAGQGVSGELFF. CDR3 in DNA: TGTGCCAGCAGCCAAGCGGGACAGGGCGTGTCCGGGGAGCTGTTTTTT.

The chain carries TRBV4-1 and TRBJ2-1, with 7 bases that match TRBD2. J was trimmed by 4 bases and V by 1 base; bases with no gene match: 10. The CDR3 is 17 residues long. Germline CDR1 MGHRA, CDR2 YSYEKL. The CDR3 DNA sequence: TGCGCCAGCAGCCAAGTGTCAAGCGGGGCTATTTACAATGAGCAGTTCTTC. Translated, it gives CASSQVSSGAIYNEQFF.

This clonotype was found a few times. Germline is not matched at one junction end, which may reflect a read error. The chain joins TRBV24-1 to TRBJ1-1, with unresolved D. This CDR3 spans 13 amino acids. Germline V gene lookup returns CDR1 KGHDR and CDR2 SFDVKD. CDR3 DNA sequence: TGTGCCACCAGTGACAGTATGAACACTGAAACTTTCTTT. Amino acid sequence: CATSDSMNTETFF.

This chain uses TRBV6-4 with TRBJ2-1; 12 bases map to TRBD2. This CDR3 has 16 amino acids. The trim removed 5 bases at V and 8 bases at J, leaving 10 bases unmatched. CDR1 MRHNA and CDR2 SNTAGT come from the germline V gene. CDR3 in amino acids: CASSMETSGRRDEQFF. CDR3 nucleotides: TGTGCCAGCAGTATGGAGACTAGCGGGAGACGGGATGAGCAGTTCTTC.

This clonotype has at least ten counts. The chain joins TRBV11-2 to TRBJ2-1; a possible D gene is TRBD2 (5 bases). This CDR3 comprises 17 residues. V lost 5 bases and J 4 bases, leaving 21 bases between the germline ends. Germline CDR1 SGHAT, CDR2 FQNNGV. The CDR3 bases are TGTGCCAGCAGCGGACGCGGCGAGGGCCCCGCTTACAATGAGCAGTTCTTC. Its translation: CASSGRGEGPAYNEQFF. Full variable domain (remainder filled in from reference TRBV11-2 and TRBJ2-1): EAGVAQSPRYKIIEKRQSVAFWCNPISGHATLYWYQQILGQGPKLLIQFQNNGVVDDSQLPKDRFSAERLKGVDSTLKIQPAKLEDSAVYLCASSGRGEGPAYNEQFFGPGTRLTVL.

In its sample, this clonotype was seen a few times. Written as DNA, the CDR3 is TGCGCCAGCAGCAGAAACGGACAGACTTCCCAAGAGACCCAGTACTTC. Translation: CASSRNGQTSQETQYF. This chain connects TRBV4-1 to TRBJ2-5; a possible D gene is TRBD1 (6 bases). This CDR3 has 16 amino acids. Germline values: CDR1 MGHRA, CDR2 YSYEKL. V lost 5 bases to trimming and J lost 1 base, with 17 bases between them.

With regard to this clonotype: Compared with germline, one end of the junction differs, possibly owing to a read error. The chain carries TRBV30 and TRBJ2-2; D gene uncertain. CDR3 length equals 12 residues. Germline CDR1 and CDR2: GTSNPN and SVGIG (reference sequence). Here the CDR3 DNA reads TGTGCCTGGACTGCCGGCACCGGCGAGCTGTTTTTT. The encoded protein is CAWTAGTGELFF. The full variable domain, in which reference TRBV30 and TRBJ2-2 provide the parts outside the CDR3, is SQTIHQWPATLVQPVGSPLSLECTVEGTSNPNLYWYRQAAGRGLQLLFYSVGIGQISSEVPQNLSASRPQDRQFILSSKKLLLSDSGFYLCAWTAGTGELFFGEGSRLTVL.

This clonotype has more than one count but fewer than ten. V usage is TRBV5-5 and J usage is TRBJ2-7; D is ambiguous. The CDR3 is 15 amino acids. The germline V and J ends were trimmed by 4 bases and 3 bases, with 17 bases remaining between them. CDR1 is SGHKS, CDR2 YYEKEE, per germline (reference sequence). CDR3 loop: CASSPQAPWDYEQYF. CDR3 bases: TGTGCCAGCAGCCCCCAGGCTCCTTGGGACTACGAGCAGTACTTC.

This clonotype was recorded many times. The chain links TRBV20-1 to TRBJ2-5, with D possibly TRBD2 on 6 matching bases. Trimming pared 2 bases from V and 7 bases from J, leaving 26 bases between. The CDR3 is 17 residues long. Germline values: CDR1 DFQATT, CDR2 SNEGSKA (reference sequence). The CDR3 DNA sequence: TGCAGTGCTAGATCCAGCGGCGGCGGGGCCACGCCTCGGACCCAGTACTTC. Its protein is CSARSSGGGATPRTQYF.

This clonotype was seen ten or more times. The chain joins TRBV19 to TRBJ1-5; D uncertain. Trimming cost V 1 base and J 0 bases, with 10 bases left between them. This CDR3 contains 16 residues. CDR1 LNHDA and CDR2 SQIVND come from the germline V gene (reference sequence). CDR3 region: CASSIGGQYSNQPQHF. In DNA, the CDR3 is TGTGCCAGTAGTATAGGAGGGCAGTATAGCAATCAGCCCCAGCATTTT.

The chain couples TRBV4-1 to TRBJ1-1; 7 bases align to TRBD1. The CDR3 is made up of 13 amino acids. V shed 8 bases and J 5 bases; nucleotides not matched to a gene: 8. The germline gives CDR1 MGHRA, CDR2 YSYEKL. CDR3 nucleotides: TGCGCCAGCGGTCGGGAGGGGGCGACTGAAGCTTTCTTT. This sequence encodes CASGREGATEAFF.

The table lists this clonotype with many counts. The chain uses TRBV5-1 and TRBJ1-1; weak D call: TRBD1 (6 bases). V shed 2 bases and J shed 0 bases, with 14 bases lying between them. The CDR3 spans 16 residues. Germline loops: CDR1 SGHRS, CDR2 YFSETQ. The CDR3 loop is CASSFGQGLLNTEAFF. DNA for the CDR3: TGCGCCAGCAGCTTCGGGCAGGGGTTATTGAACACTGAAGCTTTCTTT.

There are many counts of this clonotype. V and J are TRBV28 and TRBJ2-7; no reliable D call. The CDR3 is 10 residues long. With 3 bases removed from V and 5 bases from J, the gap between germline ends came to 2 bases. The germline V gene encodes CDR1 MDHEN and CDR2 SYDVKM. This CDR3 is CASSFDEQYF. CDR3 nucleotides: TGTGCCAGCAGTTTCGACGAGCAGTACTTC.

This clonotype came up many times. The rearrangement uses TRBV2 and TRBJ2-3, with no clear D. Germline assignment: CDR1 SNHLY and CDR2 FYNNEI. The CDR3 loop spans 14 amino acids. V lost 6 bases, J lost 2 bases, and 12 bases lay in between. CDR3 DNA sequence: TGTGCCAGCAGGGAATTCGGATACACAGATACGCAGTATTTT. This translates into CASREFGYTDTQYF.

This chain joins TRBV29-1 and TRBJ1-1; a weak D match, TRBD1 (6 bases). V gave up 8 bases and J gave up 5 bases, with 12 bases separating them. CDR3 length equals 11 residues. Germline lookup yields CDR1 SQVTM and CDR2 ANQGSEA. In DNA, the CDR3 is TGCAGCTCTGGAGGACAGACTGAAGCTTTCTTT. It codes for CSSGGQTEAFF.

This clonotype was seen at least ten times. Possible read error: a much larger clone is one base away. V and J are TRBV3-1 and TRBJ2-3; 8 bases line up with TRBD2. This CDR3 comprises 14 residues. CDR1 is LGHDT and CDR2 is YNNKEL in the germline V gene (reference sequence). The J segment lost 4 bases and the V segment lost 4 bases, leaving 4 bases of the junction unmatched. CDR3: CASSLGTRADTQYF. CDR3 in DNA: TGTGCCAGCAGCCTCGGGACTAGGGCAGATACGCAGTATTTT.

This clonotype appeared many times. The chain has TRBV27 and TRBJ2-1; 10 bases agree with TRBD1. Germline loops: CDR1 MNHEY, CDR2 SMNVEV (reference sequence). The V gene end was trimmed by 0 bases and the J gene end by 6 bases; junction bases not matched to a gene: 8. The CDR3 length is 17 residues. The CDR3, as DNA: TGTGCCAGCAGTTTATCCTGGGTGACAGGGGGCGGCAATGAGCAGTTCTTC. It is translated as CASSLSWVTGGGNEQFF.

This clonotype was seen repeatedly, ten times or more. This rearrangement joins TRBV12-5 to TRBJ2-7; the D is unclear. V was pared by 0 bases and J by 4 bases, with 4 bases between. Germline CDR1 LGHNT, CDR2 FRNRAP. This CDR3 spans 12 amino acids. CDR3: CASGLVPYEQYF. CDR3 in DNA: TGTGCTAGTGGTTTGGTACCTTACGAGCAGTACTTC.

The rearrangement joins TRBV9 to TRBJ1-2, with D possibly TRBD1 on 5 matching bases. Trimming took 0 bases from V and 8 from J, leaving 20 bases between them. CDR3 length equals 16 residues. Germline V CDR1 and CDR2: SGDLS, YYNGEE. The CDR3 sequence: CASSVGYPTVPMGYTF. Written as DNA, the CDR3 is TGTGCCAGCAGCGTAGGATACCCGACAGTTCCTATGGGCTACACCTTC.

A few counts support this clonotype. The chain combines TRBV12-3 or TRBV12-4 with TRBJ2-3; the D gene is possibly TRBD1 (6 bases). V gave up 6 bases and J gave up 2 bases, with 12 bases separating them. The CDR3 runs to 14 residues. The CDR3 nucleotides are TGTGCCAGCAGGAACACAGGGTCCACAGATACGCAGTATTTT. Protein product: CASRNTGSTDTQYF.

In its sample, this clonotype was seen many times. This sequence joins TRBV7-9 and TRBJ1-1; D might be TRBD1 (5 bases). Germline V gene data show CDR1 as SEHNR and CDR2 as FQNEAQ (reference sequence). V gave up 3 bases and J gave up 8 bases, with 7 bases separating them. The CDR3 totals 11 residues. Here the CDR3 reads CASSFREEAFF. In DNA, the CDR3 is TGTGCCAGCAGCTTCAGGGAAGAAGCTTTCTTT. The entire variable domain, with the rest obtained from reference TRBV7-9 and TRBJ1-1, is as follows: DTGVSQNPRHKITKRGQNVTFRCDPISEHNRLYWYRQTLGQGPEFLTYFQNEAQLEKSRLLSDRFSAERPKGSFSTLEIQRTEQGDSAMYLCASSFREEAFFGQGTRLTVV.

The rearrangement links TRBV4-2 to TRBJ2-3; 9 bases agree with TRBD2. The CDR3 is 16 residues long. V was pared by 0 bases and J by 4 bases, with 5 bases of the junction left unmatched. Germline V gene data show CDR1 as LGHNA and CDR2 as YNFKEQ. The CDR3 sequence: CASSQDVAGGADTQYF. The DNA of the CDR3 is TGTGCCAGCAGCCAAGACGTGGCGGGAGGGGCAGATACGCAGTATTTT.